This TCR beta chain stems from a study of blood T cell repertoires in COVID-19. The germline V gene has CDR1 SGDLS and CDR2 YYNGEE. V lost 4 bases, J lost 7 bases, and 19 bases lay in between. The CDR3 has 15 amino acids. This clone showed up just once. Original methodology: Cell counts per sample came from amplifying reference gene primers. The table came from immunoSEQ multiplex PCR; TCRdb's copy has only in-frame clones and leaves some out. V and J calls and clone size are as listed in that table; D and trimming were resolved from the DNA. The sample carries around 130,000 clones, less than 90% recorded once.

V and J are TRBV9 and TRBJ2-3, with unresolved D. The sequenced sample was peripheral blood. The source of this sequence is a man aged 55 to 70 with acute or convalescent COVID-19. This chain's CDR3 is CASSPTPGLRHTQYF. In DNA form, the CDR3 reads TGTGCCAGCAGCCCAACCCCAGGCCTCCGACATACGCAGTATTTT.